The 29 T cell receptor beta chains below were found in one sample sequenced in a study of shared clonotypes between healthy human individuals. Clones were sequenced by immunoSEQ multiplex PCR, and TCRdb holds only the in-frame ones, with some missing. This sample yields around 200,000 clones, of which 85% to 95% are seen a single time; 0.067% belongs to the top ten. Sequencing was performed on naive CD4+ T cells sorted from blood. Subset specified: CD45RA+ positively selected. The source of these receptors is a woman aged 30 to 39 in good health.

This chain joins TRBV11-2 and TRBJ1-1; perhaps TRBD1 as D (6 bases). The V end lost 4 bases, the J end lost 3 bases, and 9 bases lay between the germline ends. CDR1 and CDR2 from the germline V gene are SGHAT and FQNNGV. The CDR3 spans 13 residues. CDR3 region: CASSSRQDTEAFF. CDR3 sequence (DNA): TGTGCCAGCAGCTCCCGACAGGACACTGAAGCTTTCTTT.

The chain recombines TRBV6-5 with TRBJ1-1; 7 bases are shared with TRBD1. Germline lookup yields CDR1 MNHEY and CDR2 SVGAGI. The CDR3 sequence is 15 residues long. V lost 0 bases, J lost 1 base, and 2 bases stayed unmatched. The CDR3 region has the DNA TGTGCCAGCAGTTACTCGAACAGGGGGAACACTGAAGCTTTCTTT. This codes for CASSYSNRGNTEAFF.

V is TRBV28 and J is TRBJ1-1; D remains ambiguous. Trimming left V 8 bases short and J 7 bases short, with 14 bases between. The CDR3 length is 12 residues. CDR1 MDHEN and CDR2 SYDVKM come from the germline V gene. CDR3 DNA: TGTGCCAGCGCGACACCTCCCTATGAAGCTTTCTTT. Its protein product is CASATPPYEAFF. Full variable domain (remainder filled in from reference TRBV28 and TRBJ1-1): DVKVTQSSRYLVKRTGEKVFLECVQDMDHENMFWYRQDPGLGLRLIYFSYDVKMKEKGDIPEGYSVSREKKERFSLILESASTNQTSMYLCASATPPYEAFFGQGTRLTVV.

The chain combines TRBV4-1 with TRBJ2-7; D possibly uses TRBD1 or TRBD2 (6 bases each). The CDR3 has 13 amino acids. The V gene lost 4 bases and the J gene lost 7 bases, with 14 bases spanning the gap. Germline loops: CDR1 MGHRA, CDR2 YSYEKL. The CDR3 region is CASSPPGAGEQYF. CDR3 coding DNA: TGCGCCAGCAGCCCTCCAGGGGCGGGGGAGCAGTACTTC.

V usage is TRBV10-3 and J usage is TRBJ2-7; 10 bases line up with TRBD1. This CDR3 is 14 amino acids long. J gave up 7 bases and V 3 bases, and 6 bases lay outside the gene matches. Germline CDR1 and CDR2: ENHRY and SYGVKD. The CDR3: CAISDQGQGWEQYF. Written as DNA, the CDR3 is TGTGCCATCAGTGACCAGGGACAGGGGTGGGAGCAGTACTTC.

This chain joins TRBV9 and TRBJ1-3, with TRBD1 identical over 7 bases. The CDR3 length is 18 residues. Germline V gene sequence: CDR1 SGDLS, CDR2 YYNGEE. The ends lost 6 bases at V and 0 bases at J; junction bases unmatched: 15. CDR3 nucleotide sequence: TGTGCCAGCACCCAGGGGGGGACCAACACCTCCTCTGGAAACACCATATATTTT. Translated, it gives CASTQGGTNTSSGNTIYF.

The sample holds one count of this clone. V usage is TRBV19 and J usage is TRBJ2-7; D perhaps matches TRBD1 (6 bases). Deletions cut 3 bases from V and 5 bases from J, with 14 bases between. The CDR3 sequence is 14 residues long. The germline V gene encodes CDR1 LNHDA and CDR2 SQIVND (reference sequence). The CDR3 coding sequence is TGTGCCAGTAGTATCTCAGGACAGTTACACGAGCAGTACTTC. Its protein product is CASSISGQLHEQYF.

This rearrangement joins TRBV7-2 to TRBJ2-6, with D possibly matching TRBD1 (6 bases). The germline V gene encodes CDR1 SGHTA and CDR2 FQGNSA. Trimming removed 6 bases at V and 1 base at J, with 10 bases between. The CDR3 extends over 15 amino acids. The CDR3 DNA is TGTGCCAGCAGTCAAACAGGGTCTGGGGCCAACGTCCTGACTTTC. It translates to CASSQTGSGANVLTF.

The chain is built from TRBV28 and TRBJ2-5, with 8 bases identical to TRBD1. V shed 5 bases and J 1 base; nucleotides not matched to a gene: 15. Germline V gene sequence: CDR1 MDHEN, CDR2 SYDVKM. This CDR3 is 18 amino acids long. The CDR3 bases are TGTGCCAGCAGTAAATCGTTGGACAGGGACCGACCCCAAGAGACCCAGTACTTC. Amino acid sequence: CASSKSLDRDRPQETQYF. The full variable domain, its missing parts supplied by reference TRBV28 and TRBJ2-5, is DVKVTQSSRYLVKRTGEKVFLECVQDMDHENMFWYRQDPGLGLRLIYFSYDVKMKEKGDIPEGYSVSREKKERFSLILESASTNQTSMYLCASSKSLDRDRPQETQYFGPGTRLLVL.

V usage is TRBV19 and J usage is TRBJ1-1; a possible D gene is TRBD1 (6 bases). The CDR3 extends over 15 amino acids. Trimming took off 6 bases at V and 5 bases at J, with 19 bases between the two ends. CDR1 LNHDA and CDR2 SQIVND come from the germline V gene (reference sequence). The CDR3 DNA follows: TGTGCCAGTAGCAGGAGGGGGGAGGGCGGAACTGAAGCTTTCTTT. Protein: CASSRRGEGGTEAFF.

The chain carries TRBV27 and TRBJ2-1, with 10 bases lining up with TRBD1. After removal of 0 bases from V and 4 bases from J, the junction contained 3 bases not matched to a gene. The CDR3 is 16 residues long. Germline CDR1 and CDR2: MNHEY and SMNVEV (reference sequence). The CDR3 protein is CASSLSGTGVYNEQFF. Here the CDR3 DNA reads TGTGCCAGCAGTTTATCCGGGACAGGGGTTTACAATGAGCAGTTCTTC.

This chain joins TRBV9 and TRBJ2-1; D perhaps matches TRBD2 (6 bases). V was shortened by 4 bases and J by 5 bases, with 16 bases between the two germline ends. CDR1 and CDR2 from the germline V gene are SGDLS and YYNGEE. The CDR3 is 15 residues long. DNA of the CDR3: TGTGCCAGCAGCATTTCGGGAGCAAGGAACAATGAGCAGTTCTTC. Its translation is CASSISGARNNEQFF.

The chain recombines TRBV5-1 with TRBJ1-1; tentatively, D is TRBD1 (6 bases). Germline V gives CDR1 SGHRS, CDR2 YFSETQ. V was shortened by 0 bases and J by 6 bases, with 12 bases between the two germline ends. This CDR3 comprises 14 residues. CDR3 loop: CASSLGGAGAEAFF. CDR3 nucleotide sequence: TGCGCCAGCAGCTTGGGTGGAGCAGGGGCTGAAGCTTTCTTT.

This chain joins TRBV25-1 and TRBJ2-5; weak D call: TRBD1 (5 bases). Looked up from germline, CDR1 is MGHDK and CDR2 is SYGVNS. Trimming pared 5 bases from V and 2 bases from J, leaving 18 bases between. CDR3 length: 16 amino acids. CDR3 region: CASSPRQQPNQETQYF. In nucleotides, the CDR3 is TGTGCCAGCAGTCCCCGACAGCAACCCAATCAAGAGACCCAGTACTTC. Supplemented by reference TRBV25-1 and TRBJ2-5, the full variable domain reads EADIYQTPRYLVIGTGKKITLECSQTMGHDKMYWYQQDPGMELHLIHYSYGVNSTEKGDLSSESTVSRIRTEHFPLTLESARPSHTSQYLCASSPRQQPNQETQYFGPGTRLLVL.

J is TRBJ2-5 and V is TRBV9; D not certain. The CDR3 sequence is 13 residues long. Germline V gene lookup returns CDR1 SGDLS and CDR2 YYNGEE. V was shortened by 1 base and J by 0 bases, with 4 bases between the two germline ends. CDR3 sequence reads: CASSVTYQETQYF. CDR3 nucleotides: TGTGCCAGCAGCGTAACGTACCAAGAGACCCAGTACTTC.

The chain links TRBV9 to TRBJ2-6; TRBD1 or TRBD2 may be the D gene (5 bases each). The germline V and J ends were trimmed by 4 bases and 3 bases, with 8 bases remaining between them. Germline-derived CDR1 and CDR2 are SGDLS and YYNGEE. The CDR3 has 14 amino acids. CDR3 DNA: TGTGCCAGCAGCCCTGGGGGTGGGGCCAACGTCCTGACTTTC. Amino acid sequence: CASSPGGGANVLTF.

The rearrangement uses TRBV6-1 and TRBJ1-5; D not resolved. The germline V and J ends were trimmed by 1 base and 6 bases, with 7 bases remaining between them. This CDR3 has 13 amino acids. The V gene's germline CDR1 is MNHNS and CDR2 SASEGT. In DNA form, the CDR3 reads TGTGCCAGCAGTGAAGGAGGGTTTCAGCCCCAGCATTTT. Its protein product is CASSEGGFQPQHF.

The chain uses TRBV6-5 and TRBJ2-7; D gene uncertain. Germline loops: CDR1 MNHEY, CDR2 SVGAGI. This CDR3 is built from 11 residues. Trimming took off 4 bases at V and 7 bases at J, with 8 bases between the two ends. As DNA, the CDR3 is TGTGCCAGCAGTTCCGCCAAGGAGCAGTACTTC. Translating it yields CASSSAKEQYF.

The rearrangement links TRBV9 to TRBJ2-7; 8 bases are a match to TRBD2. From germline, CDR1 is SGDLS and CDR2 YYNGEE. There are 14 residues in the CDR3. Trimming took 0 bases from V and 3 from J; bases not matched to a gene: 2. The CDR3 loop reads CASSVASGSYEQYF. The CDR3 DNA follows: TGTGCCAGCAGCGTAGCGAGCGGGAGCTACGAGCAGTACTTC.

The V gene is TRBV30, the J gene TRBJ1-6, with unresolved D. The germline V gene encodes CDR1 GTSNPN and CDR2 SVGIG (reference sequence). V gave up 2 bases and J gave up 5 bases, with 4 bases separating them. The CDR3 contains 12 residues. This chain's CDR3 is CAWSSDNSPLHF. CDR3 DNA sequence: TGTGCCTGGAGTTCTGATAATTCACCCCTCCACTTT. The full variable domain, in which reference TRBV30 and TRBJ1-6 provide the parts outside the CDR3, is SQTIHQWPATLVQPVGSPLSLECTVEGTSNPNLYWYRQAAGRGLQLLFYSVGIGQISSEVPQNLSASRPQDRQFILSSKKLLLSDSGFYLCAWSSDNSPLHFGNGTRLTVT.

The J gene is TRBJ2-7, the V gene TRBV7-6; 12 bases fit TRBD2. With V trimmed by 3 bases and J by 6 bases, 9 bases remained unmatched. Germline V gene data show CDR1 as SGHVS and CDR2 as FNYEAQ. CDR3 length: 16 amino acids. CDR3 DNA sequence: TGTGCCAGCAGCTTGGGACTAGCGGGTGCTACTTCCGAGCAGTACTTC. Translated, it gives CASSLGLAGATSEQYF. The whole variable domain, filled in from reference TRBV7-6 and TRBJ2-7, reads GAGVSQSPRYKVTKRGQDVALRCDPISGHVSLYWYRQALGQGPEFLTYFNYEAQQDKSGLPNDRFSAERPEGSISTLTIQRTEQRDSAMYRCASSLGLAGATSEQYFGPGTRLTVT.

This chain links TRBV7-8 with TRBJ2-7, with 7 bases fitting TRBD1. Unmatched junction bases numbered 9, after V lost 6 bases and J lost 4 bases. Looked up from germline, CDR1 is SGHVS and CDR2 is FQNEAQ. The CDR3 is made up of 14 amino acids. The CDR3 nucleotides are TGTGCCAGCAGGCCGAGGACAGGCGGTTACGAGCAGTACTTC. Its protein product is CASRPRTGGYEQYF.

The V gene is TRBV28, the J gene TRBJ2-7; tentative D call: TRBD1 (6 bases). Trimming shortened V by 2 bases and J by 2 bases, and 7 bases separated the two germline ends. Germline assignment: CDR1 MDHEN and CDR2 SYDVKM. This CDR3 has 13 residues. The CDR3 spells CASSLQGPYEQYF. Here the CDR3 DNA reads TGTGCCAGCAGTTTACAGGGGCCCTACGAGCAGTACTTC.

The chain has TRBV11-2 and TRBJ2-7; 7 bases are a match to TRBD1. The CDR3 has 14 amino acids. The V gene end was trimmed by 5 bases and the J gene end by 9 bases; junction bases not matched to a gene: 13. The germline V gene encodes CDR1 SGHAT and CDR2 FQNNGV. Here the CDR3 reads CASSPTTTGQAQYF. CDR3 nucleotides: TGTGCCAGCAGCCCCACAACGACAGGGCAGGCGCAGTACTTC.

This sequence joins TRBV5-4 and TRBJ2-5; the match to TRBD2 covers 8 bases. From germline, CDR1 is SGHNT and CDR2 YYREEE (reference sequence). The CDR3 has 15 residues. The J segment lost 2 bases and the V segment lost 1 base, leaving 4 bases of the junction unmatched. The CDR3 DNA sequence: TGTGCCAGCAGCTTGCGACTAGCGCCACAAGAGACCCAGTACTTC. This encodes CASSLRLAPQETQYF.

This chain joins TRBV4-1 and TRBJ2-4; 9 bases match TRBD2. The CDR3 spans 18 residues. CDR1 and CDR2 from the germline V gene are MGHRA and YSYEKL. The trim removed 4 bases at V and 3 bases at J, leaving 13 bases unmatched. CDR3 sequence (DNA): TGCGCCAGCAGCCGTCCCCTTGCGGGGGGGCAATACAAAAACATTCAGTACTTC. It encodes CASSRPLAGGQYKNIQYF.

This chain uses TRBV27 with TRBJ2-3, with 7 bases identical to TRBD2. CDR3 size: 15 residues. Per the germline V gene, CDR1 is MNHEY and CDR2 is SMNVEV (reference sequence). The ends lost 3 bases at V and 6 bases at J; junction bases unmatched: 9. In nucleotides, the CDR3 is TGTGCCAGCAGTTTTGGGGGGAGGGCCGCGGATACGCAGTATTTT. This translates into CASSFGGRAADTQYF.

The chain joins TRBV28 to TRBJ2-7; D ambiguous. The CDR3 totals 14 residues. Between the trimmed V and J ends, which lost 7 bases and 1 base, there was a span of 14 bases. CDR1 is MDHEN and CDR2 is SYDVKM in the germline V gene. The CDR3 loop reads CASTTFGVSYEQYF. The CDR3 DNA reads TGTGCCAGCACTACCTTTGGGGTATCCTACGAGCAGTACTTC. Full variable domain (rest looked up from reference TRBV28 and TRBJ2-7): DVKVTQSSRYLVKRTGEKVFLECVQDMDHENMFWYRQDPGLGLRLIYFSYDVKMKEKGDIPEGYSVSREKKERFSLILESASTNQTSMYLCASTTFGVSYEQYFGPGTRLTVT.

Here the CDR3 reads CASSQGDRSSYEQYF. The CDR3 DNA is TGCGCCAGCAGCCAGGGGGACAGGAGCTCCTACGAGCAGTACTTC. V and J are TRBV4-1 and TRBJ2-7; 8 nucleotides match TRBD1. Trimming removed 3 bases from V and 0 bases from J; junction bases left unmatched: 4. The germline CDR1 and CDR2 sequences are MGHRA and YSYEKL. There are 15 residues in the CDR3.